This is a list of T cell receptor beta chains from one sample in a study of blood T cells in healthy people across ages. In TCRdb, the 5' RACE reads were re-called with MiXCR into one record per CDR3 protein. Here the sample spans some 920,000 distinct CDR3 sequences, just over 50% being singletons. The sequenced sample consisted of blood. The receptors come from a woman aged 55-70 years in good health. Each CDR3 is given without its conserved first and last residue. Fields, in order: V gene, D gene, CDR3 protein. A D gene is named only where the DNA matches it firmly.

TRBV20-1,NA,SASHRGREQF
TRBV6-5,NA,ASSKTGPSYNEQF
TRBV20-1,TRBD1,SATGTAMGQQY
TRBV11-2,NA,ASSLSGNWETQY
TRBV12-3/TRBV12-4,TRBD2,ASSFKLADGNIQY
TRBV14,NA,ASSQGLMTGQY
TRBV20-1,TRBD2,SAREAGLLPLGY
TRBV7-2,TRBD1,ASSPHGQVQETQY
TRBV21-1,NA,ASSAPGTGKPNYGYT
TRBV7-2,NA,ASSFQGLNLH
TRBV5-1,TRBD2,ASSYASGQETQY
TRBV28,TRBD2,ASSLFIGVGLAGGYEQY
TRBV7-2,NA,ASSLDRAVGGAGTDTQY
TRBV4-1,NA,ASSQIGGVQETQY
TRBV3-1,NA,ASSQPDRRSGYT
TRBV28,TRBD2,ASYQAGLPYEQY
TRBV27,TRBD2,ASSPRLAGIYEQY
TRBV28,NA,ASSEVAAETQY
TRBV27,TRBD2,ASSGLGTNQETQY
TRBV20-1,TRBD2,SASSLAGVGNEQF
TRBV7-9,NA,ASSLSLGDTQY
TRBV20-1,NA,SARPGPREAF
TRBV6-2/TRBV6-3,TRBD2,ASSPNTLAVYNEQF
TRBV6-5,NA,ASSYSSGHSYEQY
TRBV5-6,NA,ASSLRVWPNNYGYT
TRBV7-8,NA,ASDPNGVPGELF
TRBV4-2,TRBD2,ASSPASGTSDSKQF
TRBV3-1,NA,ASSQDGGTNYEQY
TRBV6-5,TRBD1,ASSYSGQGFAEQY
TRBV28,NA,ASSLDRLDGYT
TRBV27,NA,ASSSSHVTSNEQF
TRBV4-1,NA,ASGRIFTDTQY
TRBV3-1,TRBD1,ASSPRRLPNRGLVGLGSYNEQF
TRBV5-1,NA,ASSPGDGWGYT
TRBV20-1,NA,SASRGYYNEQF
TRBV4-1,TRBD2,ASSQDAGGYQETQY
TRBV29-1,NA,SVLRSPNTEAF
TRBV7-2,TRBD2,ASSLASGRALQY
TRBV7-2,TRBD2,ASSPRRASGRVETQY
TRBV2,TRBD1,ASRQRDSYPKNIQY
TRBV20-1,NA,SAARGETQY
TRBV10-2,NA,ASKEIRGEQY
TRBV2,NA,ASSELGRGETQY
TRBV7-9,NA,ASSLGAGQITDTQY
TRBV6-1,NA,ASSDLINRYEQY
TRBV6-4,NA,ASRGPPGDTQY
TRBV3-1,NA,ASSQDFGSRERVEQF
TRBV12-3/TRBV12-4,NA,ASSSSTSF
TRBV6-1,NA,AIDHWSPVNSPLH
TRBV6-2/TRBV6-3,TRBD2,ASSVSGESSYEQY
TRBV4-2,NA,ASSQAGSGYNEQF
TRBV12-3/TRBV12-4,NA,ASKRGVGNQPQH
TRBV19,TRBD2,ASSATGGQHEQY
TRBV4-1,NA,ASSQTPLDTQY
TRBV4-1,NA,ASSQVRAAEETQY